This T cell receptor beta chain comes out of a study of blood T cell repertoires in COVID-19. Study summary: Samples representing acute and convalescent COVID-19 were sourced from the United States, Italy and Spain. Nucleic acid was either cDNA or gDNA, and it came from T cells, B-cell-depleted T cells, or PBMCs.

Per the authors' pipeline: The assay estimated nucleated cells by amplifying reference gene primers. Measured with immunoSEQ multiplex PCR; TCRdb has only the in-frame clones, and not every one. V, J and clone size are taken as reported in that table, and D and trimming were inferred from the DNA itself. In the table there are about 46,000 clones, around 86% of which are singletons. In this sample, this clone turned up once. The V gene lost 6 bases and the J gene lost 2 bases, with 11 bases spanning the gap. The CDR3 consists of 13 residues. Per germline, CDR1 SGHDN and CDR2 FVKESK. The receptor comes from a human donor in a cohort sampled during active COVID-19. Specimen: peripheral blood. The chain has TRBV14 and TRBJ2-7, with TRBD2 as a possible D gene (5 bases). The CDR3 reads CASSRTSPYEQYF. Here the CDR3 DNA reads TGTGCCAGCAGTCGGACTTCTCCCTACGAGCAGTACTTC.